One sample yielded the 17 T cell receptor beta chains listed below, sequenced in a study of shared clonotypes between healthy human individuals (dated by TCRdb to 2018 to 2021). The protocol used for the library was the immunoSEQ multiplex PCR assay. Sourced from immuneACCESS, this table was stored by TCRdb with only in-frame sequences that have V and J called. A share of the clones is absent; for the studies checked, an unresolved V gene accounts for under half, and the remainder has no known explanation. Within this sample are 450,000 to 650,000 clones, with around 80% of them counted one time only. The top ten clones comprise 9.5% to 15% of the sample. Source material: PBMCs. The receptors shown here come from a woman in her forties in good health. Some clones in this sample may be carry-over from other donors' samples.

The rearrangement links TRBV6-1 to TRBJ1-2; D possibly corresponds to TRBD1 (5 bases). The CDR3 runs 14 residues. Germline CDR1 is MNHNS and CDR2 is SASEGT. V was trimmed by 1 base and J by 7 bases, leaving 13 bases between them. As DNA, the CDR3 is TGTGCCAGCAGTGAAGGGTGGGCAGGGTCTGGCTACACCTTC. Residues: CASSEGWAGSGYTF.

The gene calls are TRBV29-1 and TRBJ2-7, with D uncertain. The V and J ends lost 4 bases and 5 bases respectively, with 12 bases between them. This CDR3 has 12 amino acids. The germline CDR1 and CDR2 sequences are SQVTM and ANQGSEA. CDR3 sequence reads: CSVGPRHNEQYF. In nucleotides, the CDR3 is TGCAGCGTTGGGCCCCGACATAACGAGCAGTACTTC.

About this clone: This may come from a read error, since a much larger clone is one base off. This sample also contains other DNA sequences that code for the same CDR3. The V and J genes are TRBV29-1 and TRBJ2-3; TRBD1 aligns across 8 bases. This CDR3 spans 16 amino acids. Trimming took 1 base from V and 1 from J; bases not matched to a gene: 7. The germline CDR1 and CDR2 sequences are SQVTM and ANQGSEA. The CDR3 DNA follows: TGCAGCGTTGAAGCACTGGGGACAGGTGGCACAGATACGCAGTATTTT. Translation: CSVEALGTGGTDTQYF.

This clone came up a few times. The J gene is TRBJ1-1, the V gene TRBV6-5, with D possibly TRBD1 on 5 matching bases. Germline V lookup: CDR1 MNHEY, CDR2 SVGAGI. The V end lost 2 bases, the J end lost 5 bases, and 12 bases lay between the germline ends. The CDR3 extends over 14 amino acids. This chain's CDR3 is CASSYVLGETEAFF. The CDR3 DNA reads TGTGCCAGCAGTTACGTGTTGGGGGAAACTGAAGCTTTCTTT.

Concerning this clone: A much larger clone sits a single nucleotide away, making a read error possible. This chain joins TRBV6-5 and TRBJ2-7; D uncertain. Germline values: CDR1 MNHEY, CDR2 SVGAGI. This CDR3 has 11 residues. Between the trimmed V and J ends, which lost 4 bases and 5 bases, there was a span of 6 bases. CDR3 coding DNA: TGTGCCAGCAGTTTCTTTGACGAGCAGTACTTC. It yields the protein CASSFFDEQYF.

CDR3 region: CASSKGGQGAHGYTF. The DNA for the CDR3 is TGTGCCAGCAGCAAAGGGGGACAGGGGGCTCATGGCTACACCTTC. The rearrangement joins TRBV21-1 to TRBJ1-2; the D call TRBD1 from the table was never checked on the DNA. TRBV21-1 is a recognized pseudogene. This CDR3 contains 15 residues.

Concerning this clone: Since no conserved phenylalanine or tryptophan closes the CDR3, a read error is the likely cause. The chain links TRBV11-2 to TRBJ2-7; 7 bases match TRBD2. This CDR3 has 14 residues. Germline V gene sequence: CDR1 SGHAT, CDR2 FQNNGV. The CDR3 bases are TGTGCCAGCAGCTTAGGTGGTAGCGGGTACGGGCAGTACCTC. Translated: CASSLGGSGYGQYL.

The chain employs TRBV20-1 and TRBJ1-2; no clear D gene. CDR1 and CDR2 from the germline V gene are DFQATT and SNEGSKA (reference sequence). Trimming took off 0 bases at V and 8 bases at J, with 7 bases between the two ends. The length of the CDR3 is 11 residues. Here the CDR3 reads CSARDGGGYTF. CDR3 DNA: TGCAGTGCTAGAGATGGAGGGGGCTACACCTTC.

This sequence joins TRBV7-9 and TRBJ2-1, with D unresolved. This CDR3 has 14 residues. V shed 5 bases and J shed 0 bases, with 8 bases lying between them. CDR1 and CDR2 (germline): SEHNR, FQNEAQ (reference sequence). CDR3 loop: CASSPPSSYNEQFF. CDR3 nucleotide sequence: TGTGCCAGCAGCCCCCCGAGCTCCTACAATGAGCAGTTCTTC.

This chain joins TRBV5-4 and TRBJ2-1; 9 nucleotides line up with TRBD2. The CDR3 runs to 15 residues. Germline CDR1 SGHNT, CDR2 YYREEE (reference sequence). Germline trimming cut 2 bases from V and 3 bases from J; bases unmatched to any gene: 3. This CDR3 is CASSFGGRDYNEQFF. DNA of the CDR3: TGTGCCAGCAGCTTTGGCGGGAGGGACTACAATGAGCAGTTCTTC.

The chain links TRBV11-2 to TRBJ2-6; TRBD1 matches at 9 bases. The germline V gene encodes CDR1 SGHAT and CDR2 FQNNGV. With V trimmed by 4 bases and J by 9 bases, 7 bases remained unmatched. The CDR3 runs to 15 residues. The chain's CDR3 is CASSSGTGTVNVLTF. CDR3 bases: TGTGCCAGCAGCTCCGGGACAGGGACGGTCAACGTCCTGACTTTC. Complete variable domain (other parts from reference TRBV11-2 and TRBJ2-6): EAGVAQSPRYKIIEKRQSVAFWCNPISGHATLYWYQQILGQGPKLLIQFQNNGVVDDSQLPKDRFSAERLKGVDSTLKIQPAKLEDSAVYLCASSSGTGTVNVLTFGAGSRLTVL.

J is TRBJ2-7 and V is TRBV14; D assignment may be TRBD1 or TRBD2 (5 bases each). Germline-derived CDR1 and CDR2 are SGHDN and FVKESK. Trimming stripped 2 bases from V and 12 bases from J, with 14 bases between. CDR3 length: 12 amino acids. The CDR3 DNA is TGTGCCAGCAGCCAATCCTCCGGGACGCCGTACTTC. Translated, it gives CASSQSSGTPYF.

The rearrangement links TRBV10-3 to TRBJ2-5, with D perhaps TRBD2 (6 bases). V lost 4 bases and J 4 bases, leaving 13 bases between the germline ends. The V gene's germline CDR1 is ENHRY and CDR2 SYGVKD. The CDR3 contains 14 residues. The CDR3 region is CAISGGPGGETQYF. The DNA for the CDR3 is TGTGCCATCAGTGGGGGACCCGGGGGAGAGACCCAGTACTTC.

The J gene is TRBJ1-1, the V gene TRBV7-9, with TRBD1 identical over 7 bases. CDR3 length: 13 residues. Germline CDR1 and CDR2: SEHNR and FQNEAQ (reference sequence). Germline trimming cut 3 bases from V and 5 bases from J; bases unmatched to any gene: 3. The CDR3, as DNA: TGTGCCAGCAGCTTCAACAGGGGTACTGAAGCTTTCTTT. This encodes CASSFNRGTEAFF.

This chain uses TRBV7-2 with TRBJ1-5; D is ambiguous. Germline loops: CDR1 SGHTA, CDR2 FQGNSA. This CDR3 comprises 13 residues. The V end lost 5 bases, the J end lost 3 bases, and 8 bases lay between the germline ends. The CDR3 nucleotides read TGTGCCAGCAGCCCCAGTACCAATCAGCCCCAGCATTTT. Encoded protein: CASSPSTNQPQHF.

This clone was found many times. The chain employs TRBV7-2 and TRBJ2-1; D unclear. The V end was cut by 1 base, the J end by 8 bases, with 18 bases between. The CDR3 length is 16 residues. CDR1 and CDR2 (germline): SGHTA, FQGNSA. The CDR3, as DNA: TGTGCCAGCAGCTTAGGGAGAAATATCGTCGTGGATGAGCAGTTCTTC. Amino acid sequence: CASSLGRNIVVDEQFF.

The chain employs TRBV2 and TRBJ2-5; D is ambiguous. The J call is uncertain, as TRBJ2-7 better fits the DNA end. Germline-derived CDR1 and CDR2 are SNHLY and FYNNEI. CDR3 length: 12 amino acids. CDR3: CASSATAYEQYF. Written as DNA, the CDR3 is TGTGCCAGCAGTGCCACGGCCTACGAGCAGTACTTC.